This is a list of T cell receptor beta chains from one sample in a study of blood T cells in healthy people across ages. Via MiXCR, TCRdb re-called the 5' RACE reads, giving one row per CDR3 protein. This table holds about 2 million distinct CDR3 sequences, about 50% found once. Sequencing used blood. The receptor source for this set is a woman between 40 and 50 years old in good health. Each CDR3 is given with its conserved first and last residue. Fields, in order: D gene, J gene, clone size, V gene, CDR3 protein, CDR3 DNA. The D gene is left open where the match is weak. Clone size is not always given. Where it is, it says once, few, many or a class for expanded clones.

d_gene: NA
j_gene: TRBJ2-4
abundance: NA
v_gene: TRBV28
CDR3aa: CASRLGGAGSKNIQYF
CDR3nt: TGTGCCAGCAGGTTAGGGGGGGCAGGATCCAAAAACATTCAGTACTTC

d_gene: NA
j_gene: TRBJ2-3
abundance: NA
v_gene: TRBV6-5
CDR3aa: CASSYSWTVTSTDTQYF
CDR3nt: TGTGCCAGCAGTTACTCCTGGACAGTTACTAGCACAGATACGCAGTATTTT

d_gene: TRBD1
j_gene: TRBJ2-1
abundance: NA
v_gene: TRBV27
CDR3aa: CASSFGTGEYNEQFF
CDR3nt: TGTGCCAGCAGTTTTGGGACAGGGGAATACAATGAGCAGTTCTTC

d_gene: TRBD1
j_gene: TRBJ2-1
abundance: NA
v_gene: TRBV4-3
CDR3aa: CASSQGGTDDEQFF
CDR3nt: TGCGCCAGCAGCCAAGGTGGGACAGACGATGAGCAGTTCTTC

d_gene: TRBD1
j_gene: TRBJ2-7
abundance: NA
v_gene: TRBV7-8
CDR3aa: CASSLAQGQGRYEQYF
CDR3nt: TGTGCCAGCAGCTTAGCGCAGGGACAGGGAAGGTACGAGCAGTACTTC

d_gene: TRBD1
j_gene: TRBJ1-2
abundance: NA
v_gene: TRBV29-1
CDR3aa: CSAGRQGANYGYTF
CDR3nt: TGCAGCGCCGGACGACAGGGGGCTAACTATGGCTACACCTTC

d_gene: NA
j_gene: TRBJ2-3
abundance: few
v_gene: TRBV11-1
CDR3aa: CASSLLAGSLVTDTQYF
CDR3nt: TGTGCCAGCAGCTTACTGGCAGGATCTTTGGTCACAGATACGCAGTATTTT

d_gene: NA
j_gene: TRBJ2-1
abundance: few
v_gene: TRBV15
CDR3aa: CATSRGPGRGIYNEQFF
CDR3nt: TGTGCCACCAGCAGGGGACCGGGCAGGGGCATTTACAATGAGCAGTTCTTC

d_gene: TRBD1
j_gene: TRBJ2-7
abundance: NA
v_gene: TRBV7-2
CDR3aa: CASSLDGQGAGSYEQYF
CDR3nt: TGTGCCAGCAGCTTAGACGGACAGGGGGCTGGTTCCTACGAGCAGTACTTC

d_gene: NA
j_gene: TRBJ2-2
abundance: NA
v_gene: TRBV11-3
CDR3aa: CASSLGLQKRGELFF
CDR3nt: TGTGCCAGCAGCTTAGGCCTCCAAAAGAGGGGGGAGCTGTTTTTT